Following are 32 T cell receptor beta chains from one sample sequenced in a study of identifying expanded T cells in peripheral blood. The protocol was immunoSEQ multiplex PCR, while the TCRdb copy is restricted to in-frame clones and leaves out a portion. The table lists some 65,000 clones, about four fifths of them singletons. Sequenced input: blood. The receptor source for this set is a person aged 18 to 75 in good health.

This clone was counted a single time. The V gene is TRBV18, the J gene TRBJ2-7; possible D gene TRBD1, 6 bases. V lost 1 base, J lost 6 bases, and 13 bases lay in between. The CDR3 contains 14 residues. Germline assignment: CDR1 KGHSH and CDR2 LQKENI. The CDR3 coding sequence is TGTGCCAGCTCACCACGGACAGCCCCTCTCGAGCAGTACTTC. Protein: CASSPRTAPLEQYF.

The chain uses TRBV11-3 and TRBJ2-1; 15 bases match TRBD2. V lost 6 bases and J lost 8; bases outside the gene matches: 14. Germline CDR1 and CDR2: SGHNT and YENEEA. CDR3 length equals 18 residues. CDR3 sequence reads: CASRSSGTSGRPPDEQFF. The CDR3 DNA follows: TGTGCCAGCAGGTCGTCCGGGACTAGCGGGAGGCCCCCTGATGAGCAGTTCTTC.

Concerning this clone itself: Other DNA sequences of this sample code for an identical CDR3. The chain employs TRBV18 and TRBJ1-6; 9 positions match TRBD1. Germline V lookup: CDR1 KGHSH, CDR2 LQKENI. CDR3 length equals 14 residues. V lost 6 bases, J lost 7 bases, and 4 bases stayed unmatched. This CDR3 reads CASSRDRENSPLHF. In DNA, the CDR3 is TGTGCCAGCTCCCGGGACAGGGAAAATTCACCCCTCCACTTT.

For the CDR3, the DNA is TGTGCCAGCAGGGTTGCGAGGAATGAGCAGTTCTTC. It encodes CASRVARNEQFF. V usage is TRBV5-6 and J usage is TRBJ2-1, with D uncertain. Germline CDR1 SGHDT, CDR2 YYEEEE. The CDR3 runs 12 residues. The V and J ends lost 5 bases and 7 bases respectively, with 10 bases between them.

This chain joins TRBV11-2 and TRBJ2-3; TRBD2 agrees at 15 bases. This CDR3 contains 19 residues. Germline V gene lookup returns CDR1 SGHAT and CDR2 FQNNGV. J lost 5 bases, V lost 0 bases, and 9 bases had no gene match. CDR3 region: CASSLDWWTSGGAVDTQYF. For the CDR3, the DNA is TGTGCCAGCAGCTTAGATTGGTGGACTAGCGGGGGGGCCGTAGATACGCAGTATTTT.

The chain recombines TRBV9 with TRBJ2-7; tentatively, D is TRBD2 (5 bases). Trimming removed 0 bases at V and 0 bases at J, with 7 bases between. The CDR3 consists of 14 residues. CDR1 is SGDLS, CDR2 YYNGEE, per germline. The chain's CDR3 is CASSVEGSSYEQYF. The CDR3 DNA sequence: TGTGCCAGCAGCGTAGAAGGGAGCTCCTACGAGCAGTACTTC.

The genes are TRBV5-4 and TRBJ2-2; 9 bases agree with TRBD2. This CDR3 contains 14 residues. Losses at the gene ends were 4 bases for V and 6 bases for J; bases not matched to a gene: 4. Germline V CDR1 and CDR2: SGHNT, YYREEE (reference sequence). The CDR3 reads CASSPRTSAGELFF. In nucleotides, the CDR3 is TGTGCCAGCAGCCCTAGGACTAGCGCCGGGGAGCTGTTTTTT.

This chain's CDR3 is CASSRSHGNTGELFF. The CDR3 DNA reads as TGCGCCAGCAGCCGATCGCACGGGAACACCGGGGAGCTGTTTTTT. The chain couples TRBV4-3 to TRBJ2-2, with unresolved D. The germline V gene has CDR1 LGHNA and CDR2 YSLEER. Trimming cost V 4 bases and J 1 base, with 10 bases left between them. This CDR3 is 15 amino acids long.

V and J are TRBV2 and TRBJ2-7; D assignment may be TRBD1 or TRBD2 (5 bases each). The CDR3 totals 15 residues. Deletions cut 3 bases from V and 5 bases from J, with 17 bases between. The germline V gene encodes CDR1 SNHLY and CDR2 FYNNEI. The CDR3 loop is CASSESPGTRNEQYF. DNA of the CDR3: TGTGCCAGCAGTGAGAGCCCCGGGACGAGGAACGAGCAGTACTTC.

V gene TRBV9 combines with J gene TRBJ1-1; D remains unclear. V shed 0 bases and J shed 5 bases, with 11 bases lying between them. This CDR3 is built from 14 residues. Germline V CDR1 and CDR2: SGDLS, YYNGEE. CDR3 protein: CASSVVSRATEAFF. Here the CDR3 DNA reads TGTGCCAGCAGCGTAGTATCTCGAGCAACTGAAGCTTTCTTT.

In its sample, this clone was seen a few times. CDR3: CASDRGPKTNYGYTF. CDR3 nucleotides: TGTGCCTCGGACAGGGGGCCCAAGACGAACTATGGCTACACCTTC. V usage is TRBV30 and J usage is TRBJ1-2; TRBD1 aligns across 11 bases. Germline CDR1 is GTSNPN and CDR2 is SVGIG (reference sequence). The CDR3 is 15 amino acids. The junction had 9 bases not matched to a gene; V was cut back by 7 bases and J by 2 bases.

V usage is TRBV5-1 and J usage is TRBJ2-5; TRBD2 aligns across 8 bases. V lost 5 bases to trimming and J lost 1 base; unmatched junction nucleotides: 4. The CDR3 contains 14 residues. Germline CDR1 is SGHRS and CDR2 is YFSETQ. In nucleotides, the CDR3 is TGCGCCAGCAGTAATAGCGGGATCCAAGAGACCCAGTACTTC. It yields the protein CASSNSGIQETQYF.

The J gene is TRBJ2-1, the V gene TRBV2, with TRBD2 identical over 10 bases. V lost 8 bases to trimming and J lost 1 base; unmatched junction nucleotides: 11. Germline assignment: CDR1 SNHLY and CDR2 FYNNEI. This CDR3 comprises 17 residues. The DNA for the CDR3 is TGTGCCAGCCAAAGCGGGGGGGCCTGGGAGTCCTACAATGAGCAGTTCTTC. It codes for CASQSGGAWESYNEQFF.

The rearrangement links TRBV5-6 to TRBJ1-2, with 9 bases aligning to TRBD1. The CDR3 runs 15 residues. With 4 bases clipped from V and 7 bases from J, the junction kept 11 bases outside the gene matches. Per germline, CDR1 SGHDT and CDR2 YYEEEE. This CDR3 is CASSPRGQGRFGYTF. The DNA for the CDR3 is TGTGCCAGCAGCCCGAGGGGACAGGGACGCTTTGGCTACACCTTC.

This clone was counted only a few times. The rearrangement joins TRBV18 to TRBJ2-3; D possibly corresponds to TRBD2 (5 bases). The V end lost 4 bases, the J end lost 2 bases, and 10 bases lay between the germline ends. CDR3 length: 14 amino acids. Per the germline V gene, CDR1 is KGHSH and CDR2 is LQKENI. CDR3 protein: CASSRVGDTDTQYF. CDR3 coding DNA: TGTGCCAGCTCACGAGTCGGGGACACAGATACGCAGTATTTT.

The rearrangement joins TRBV2 to TRBJ1-1; 9 nucleotides line up with TRBD1. After removal of 6 bases from V and 2 bases from J, the junction contained 4 bases not matched to a gene. Germline V lookup: CDR1 SNHLY, CDR2 FYNNEI. The CDR3 contains 14 residues. The CDR3 sequence: CASSRQGDNTEAFF. The CDR3 DNA reads TGTGCCAGCAGCCGACAGGGGGACAACACTGAAGCTTTCTTT.

V is TRBV2 and J is TRBJ1-6, with unresolved D. CDR1 is SNHLY and CDR2 is FYNNEI in the germline V gene. V was clipped by 5 bases and J by 0 bases, with 17 bases between them. This CDR3 spans 18 amino acids. CDR3: CASSRVRVQSSYNSPLHF. CDR3 bases: TGTGCCAGCAGTAGGGTGAGGGTCCAGAGCTCCTATAATTCACCCCTCCACTTT.

The chain couples TRBV19 to TRBJ1-5, with 8 bases lining up with TRBD1. Germline V CDR1 and CDR2: LNHDA, SQIVND (reference sequence). Trimming at V came to 3 bases and at J to 0 bases, leaving 7 bases not matched to a gene. The CDR3 loop spans 17 amino acids. This chain's CDR3 is CASSILGTGSSNQPQHF. CDR3 DNA sequence: TGTGCCAGTAGTATTTTGGGGACAGGAAGTAGCAATCAGCCCCAGCATTTT. Using reference TRBV19 and TRBJ1-5 for the parts outside the CDR3, the full variable domain is DGGITQSPKYLFRKEGQNVTLSCEQNLNHDAMYWYRQDPGQGLRLIYYSQIVNDFQKGDIAEGYSVSREKKESFPLTVTSAQKNPTAFYLCASSILGTGSSNQPQHFGDGTRLSIL.

This chain joins TRBV4-3 and TRBJ2-3; 8 bases match TRBD2. Germline V CDR1 and CDR2: LGHNA, YSLEER. Trimming cost V 1 base and J 7 bases; bases outside gene matches: 7. This CDR3 comprises 15 residues. The CDR3 sequence is CASSQAFVSGNTQYF. The CDR3 DNA is TGCGCCAGCAGCCAAGCTTTCGTTAGCGGGAATACGCAGTATTTT.

V and J are TRBV21-1 and TRBJ2-7. TRBV21-1 corresponds to a pseudogene. The CDR3 length is 13 residues. CDR3 DNA sequence: TGTGCCAGCGGGGGTTGGGGGGCGAACGAGCAGTACGTC. Protein: CASGGWGANEQYV.

The V gene is TRBV5-6, the J gene TRBJ1-1; the match to TRBD1 covers 7 bases. CDR1 is SGHDT, CDR2 YYEEEE, per germline. The CDR3 runs to 16 residues. V trimming: 3 bases; J trimming: 0 bases; junction bases outside the gene matches: 8. The CDR3 reads CASSWAQGRLNTEAFF. CDR3 bases: TGTGCCAGCAGCTGGGCACAGGGGCGACTGAACACTGAAGCTTTCTTT.

This CDR3 is CASSQGQGGYGYTF. CDR3 nucleotides: TGTGCCAGCAGCCAGGGACAGGGCGGTTATGGCTACACCTTC. The J gene is TRBJ1-2, the V gene TRBV5-8, with 9 bases fitting TRBD1. The CDR3 runs to 14 residues. V trimming: 4 bases; J trimming: 5 bases; junction bases outside the gene matches: 6. Germline V CDR1 and CDR2: SGHTS, YDEGEE.

This clone was counted a few times. The chain has TRBV23-1 and TRBJ1-3; 8 bases are a match to TRBD1. TRBV23-1 has ORF status, its function being uncertain. J lost 0 bases, V lost 5 bases, and 15 bases had no gene match. The length of the CDR3 is 19 residues. CDR3 bases: TGCGCCAGCAGTAGGATACGGGACAGGAGGGTCAGCTCTGGAAACACCATATATTTT. Protein product: CASSRIRDRRVSSGNTIYF.

This clone came up once. The chain joins TRBV7-3 to TRBJ2-1, with 10 bases fitting TRBD1. This CDR3 is 14 amino acids long. The V segment lost 5 bases and the J segment 7 bases; nucleotides outside the gene matches: 5. Germline assignment: CDR1 SGHTA and CDR2 FQGTGA. The CDR3 sequence is CASSRDRGSNEQFF. In nucleotides, the CDR3 is TGTGCCAGCAGCAGGGACAGGGGATCAAATGAGCAGTTCTTC.

The V and J genes are TRBV5-1 and TRBJ2-1, with TRBD2 identical over 7 bases. The germline V gene has CDR1 SGHRS and CDR2 YFSETQ. The CDR3 totals 14 residues. V shed 0 bases, J shed 5 bases, and the junction held 2 bases outside the gene matches. The CDR3: CASSLALADNEQFF. The CDR3 bases are TGCGCCAGCAGCTTGGCGCTAGCGGACAATGAGCAGTTCTTC.

The chain has TRBV6-5 and TRBJ2-3; 9 bases match TRBD2. CDR3 length equals 15 residues. Germline V gene lookup returns CDR1 MNHEY and CDR2 SVGAGI. J was trimmed by 6 bases and V by 8 bases; bases with no gene match: 12. The CDR3 nucleotides read TGTGCCAGCTCGGCGGGAGGGCCTCGGGAGGATACGCAGTATTTT. Residues: CASSAGGPREDTQYF.

V and J are TRBV7-9 and TRBJ2-5, with TRBD2 matching 11 bases. V shed 0 bases, J shed 2 bases, and the junction held 5 bases outside the gene matches. Germline values: CDR1 SEHNR, CDR2 FQNEAQ (reference sequence). There are 17 residues in the CDR3. Here the CDR3 reads CASSLAGLAGGQETQYF. The CDR3 DNA reads as TGTGCCAGCAGCTTAGCTGGTCTAGCGGGGGGACAAGAGACCCAGTACTTC.

The V and J genes are TRBV7-9 and TRBJ2-1; a weak D match, TRBD2 (6 bases). Germline CDR1 SEHNR, CDR2 FQNEAQ (reference sequence). CDR3 length equals 15 residues. V lost 2 bases, J lost 7 bases, and 15 bases lay in between. CDR3 nucleotides: TGTGCCAGCAGCTTACCGGCGGGACGGGTAAATGAGCAGTTCTTC. This sequence encodes CASSLPAGRVNEQFF.

The chain uses TRBV7-8 and TRBJ2-7; TRBD2 matches 8 bases. The V and J ends lost 5 bases and 1 base, in that order; junction bases with no gene match: 13. Germline CDR1 SGHVS, CDR2 FQNEAQ. This CDR3 spans 17 amino acids. The DNA of the CDR3 is TGTGCCAGCAGCCCCAGGTTCAGTTCGGGAGGGTCCTACGAGCAGTACTTC. Its translation: CASSPRFSSGGSYEQYF.

The V call is TRBV6-6, the J call TRBJ1-1; D is perhaps TRBD1 (5 bases). Trimming left V 7 bases short and J 1 base short, with 10 bases between. The germline gives CDR1 MNHNY, CDR2 SVGAGI (reference sequence). This CDR3 spans 13 amino acids. DNA for the CDR3: TGTGCCAGCATCCCCGGGGGGAACACTGAAGCTTTCTTT. As protein: CASIPGGNTEAFF.

This clone has only one observation. The chain is built from TRBV6-1 and TRBJ2-3; 8 nucleotides match TRBD2. This CDR3 contains 15 residues. The germline V gene encodes CDR1 MNHNS and CDR2 SASEGT. J gave up 0 bases and V 2 bases, and 1 base lay outside the gene matches. The CDR3 sequence: CASSEQRGSTDTQYF. For the CDR3, the DNA is TGTGCCAGCAGTGAACAGCGGGGGAGCACAGATACGCAGTATTTT.

The chain joins TRBV11-2 to TRBJ2-2; D may be TRBD2 (6 bases). V gave up 1 base and J gave up 1 base, with 13 bases separating them. From germline, CDR1 is SGHAT and CDR2 FQNNGV. CDR3 length: 17 amino acids. This CDR3 is CASSLGGGIKNTGELFF. The CDR3 DNA follows: TGTGCCAGCAGCTTAGGGGGCGGGATTAAGAACACCGGGGAGCTGTTTTTT.